This entry lists 30 T cell receptor beta chains sequenced from one sample in a study of TIL therapy for anti-PD-1-resistant metastatic lung cancer. This was the immunoSEQ v3 assay. TCRdb's copy holds only in-frame clones and misses some; the assay was immunoSEQ multiplex PCR. The profile shows 9,100 or so clones, around 75% of them singletons. This sample's time point: pre-treatment sample, taken before nivolumab and TIL therapy. Pleural nodules or supraclavicular lymph nodes made up most of the excised metastases sampled. Sequenced here: tumor tissue, sampled at baseline. Every receptor here comes from a person between 25 and 80 years old with non-small cell lung cancer.

The chain recombines TRBV7-3 with TRBJ2-3; 9 bases align to TRBD2. Germline lookup yields CDR1 SGHTA and CDR2 FQGTGA. Losses at the gene ends were 2 bases for V and 1 base for J; bases not matched to a gene: 1. This CDR3 contains 15 residues. CDR3 in amino acids: CASSLASGGTDTQYF. CDR3 DNA sequence: TGTGCCAGCAGCTTAGCTAGCGGGGGCACAGATACGCAGTATTTT.

This chain links TRBV9 with TRBJ2-1; D uncertain. Trimming stripped 2 bases from V and 3 bases from J, with 18 bases between. Germline V gene sequence: CDR1 SGDLS, CDR2 YYNGEE. This CDR3 has 17 residues. CDR3 region: CASSVMSRQSYYNEQFF. The CDR3, as DNA: TGTGCCAGCAGCGTTATGAGTAGACAATCGTACTACAATGAGCAGTTCTTC.

The rearrangement links TRBV10-1 to TRBJ1-1; D uncertain. The germline gives CDR1 WNHNN, CDR2 SYGVQD (reference sequence). The CDR3 runs 13 residues. The ends were cut back, 3 bases at V and 1 base at J, with 6 bases in the middle. The CDR3 loop is CASSDEKNTEAFF. Here the CDR3 DNA reads TGCGCCAGCAGTGATGAGAAGAACACTGAAGCTTTCTTT.

J is TRBJ1-6 and V is TRBV18; TRBD1 is a possible D gene (6 bases). Germline V gene data show CDR1 as KGHSH and CDR2 as LQKENI. The CDR3 is 16 amino acids. The V end lost 4 bases, the J end lost 5 bases, and 15 bases lay between the germline ends. The CDR3 DNA is TGTGCCAGCTCACTGACCGCGGACAGCGATAATTCACCCCTCCACTTT. Its translation is CASSLTADSDNSPLHF. The full variable domain, with the rest looked up from reference TRBV18 and TRBJ1-6, is NAGVMQNPRHLVRRRGQEARLRCSPMKGHSHVYWYRQLPEEGLKFMVYLQKENIIDESGMPKERFSAEFPKEGPSILRIQQVVRGDSAAYFCASSLTADSDNSPLHFGNGTRLTVT.

J is TRBJ2-7 and V is TRBV28; 13 bases line up with TRBD2. Looked up from germline, CDR1 is MDHEN and CDR2 is SYDVKM. The CDR3 is made up of 15 amino acids. After removal of 4 bases from V and 7 bases from J, the junction contained 7 bases not matched to a gene. As DNA, the CDR3 is TGTGCCAGCAGTTCCCGGACTAGCGGGAGCGGGGAGCAGTACTTC. Residues: CASSSRTSGSGEQYF.

This clone was detected only a few times. The chain uses TRBV7-9 and TRBJ1-5; D perhaps matches TRBD1 (6 bases). Per germline, CDR1 SEHNR and CDR2 FQNEAQ (reference sequence). The V end lost 5 bases, the J end lost 6 bases, and 17 bases lay between the germline ends. The CDR3 runs to 15 residues. CDR3 sequence reads: CASSRAGDLGQPQHF. In nucleotides, the CDR3 is TGTGCCAGCAGCAGGGCAGGGGACCTGGGTCAGCCCCAGCATTTT.

This chain uses TRBV30 with TRBJ2-7, with TRBD1 as a possible D gene (6 bases). This CDR3 comprises 12 residues. V shed 0 bases and J shed 4 bases, with 7 bases lying between them. Germline-derived CDR1 and CDR2 are GTSNPN and SVGIG (reference sequence). CDR3 coding DNA: TGTGCCTGGAGTGTAGGGGGTTACGAGCAGTACTTC. It yields the protein CAWSVGGYEQYF. Full variable domain (remainder filled in from reference TRBV30 and TRBJ2-7): SQTIHQWPATLVQPVGSPLSLECTVEGTSNPNLYWYRQAAGRGLQLLFYSVGIGQISSEVPQNLSASRPQDRQFILSSKKLLLSDSGFYLCAWSVGGYEQYFGPGTRLTVT.

V usage is TRBV7-2 and J usage is TRBJ2-5, with 10 bases aligning to TRBD1. The junction had 11 bases not matched to a gene; V was cut back by 5 bases and J by 5 bases. The length of the CDR3 is 16 residues. Germline CDR1 and CDR2: SGHTA and FQGNSA. The chain's CDR3 is CASSATRQGARETQYF. As DNA, the CDR3 is TGTGCCAGCAGCGCCACAAGACAGGGGGCGCGTGAGACCCAGTACTTC.

The CDR3 region is CASSIKDLGGWETQYF. Written as DNA, the CDR3 is TGTGCCAGTAGTATAAAGGATCTGGGGGGCTGGGAGACCCAGTACTTC. V usage is TRBV19 and J usage is TRBJ2-5; D tentatively fits TRBD1 or TRBD2 (6 bases each). The CDR3 is made up of 16 amino acids. In germline, CDR1 is LNHDA, CDR2 SQIVND (reference sequence). Trimming removed 2 bases from V and 5 bases from J, with 18 bases in between.

V gene TRBV25-1 combines with J gene TRBJ1-2; D is unclear. The germline CDR1 and CDR2 sequences are MGHDK and SYGVNS. CDR3 length: 13 amino acids. V shed 1 base and J shed 7 bases, with 10 bases lying between them. The CDR3 DNA is TGTGCCAGCAGTGAATGGTCGGGATTTGGCTACACCTTC. Its translation: CASSEWSGFGYTF.

The chain uses TRBV6-1 and TRBJ1-5; D is uncertain. Trimming cost V 2 bases and J 5 bases, with 10 bases left between them. CDR1 is MNHNS, CDR2 SASEGT, per germline. This CDR3 is built from 14 residues. The CDR3 bases are TGTGCCAGCAGTGAAAGCGGGTCCGATCAGCCCCAGCATTTT. Encoded protein: CASSESGSDQPQHF.

CDR3 nucleotide sequence: TGTGCCAGCAGCTTAGCCGGGACAGGGGGTCTATACGAGCAGTACTTC. It encodes CASSLAGTGGLYEQYF. J is TRBJ2-7 and V is TRBV11-3; 11 bases align to TRBD1. The CDR3 length is 16 residues. Germline CDR1 is SGHNT and CDR2 is YENEEA. J was trimmed by 4 bases and V by 1 base; bases with no gene match: 6.

J is TRBJ2-4 and V is TRBV7-9; 11 bases fit TRBD2. The junction had 4 bases not matched to a gene; V was cut back by 3 bases and J by 6 bases. Germline V gene lookup returns CDR1 SEHNR and CDR2 FQNEAQ (reference sequence). The length of the CDR3 is 15 residues. CDR3 sequence reads: CASSLGGTSGNIQYF. The CDR3 DNA sequence: TGTGCCAGCAGCTTGGGGGGGACTAGCGGAAACATTCAGTACTTC. Full variable domain (remainder filled in from reference TRBV7-9 and TRBJ2-4): DTGVSQNPRHKITKRGQNVTFRCDPISEHNRLYWYRQTLGQGPEFLTYFQNEAQLEKSRLLSDRFSAERPKGSFSTLEIQRTEQGDSAMYLCASSLGGTSGNIQYFGAGTRLSVL.

V and J are TRBV5-1 and TRBJ1-1; D call uncertain. The CDR3 extends over 15 amino acids. Trimming left V 0 bases short and J 1 base short, with 10 bases between. Germline CDR1 SGHRS, CDR2 YFSETQ. CDR3 DNA sequence: TGCGCCAGCAGCTTGGCCGCACCGACGAACACTGAAGCTTTCTTT. Protein sequence: CASSLAAPTNTEAFF.

This sequence joins TRBV19 and TRBJ1-1, with 9 bases aligning to TRBD1. The CDR3 consists of 12 residues. Germline CDR1 reads LNHDA; CDR2 reads SQIVND (reference sequence). V trimming: 6 bases; J trimming: 4 bases; junction bases outside the gene matches: 0. This chain's CDR3 is CASRTGGTEAFF. Written as DNA, the CDR3 is TGTGCCAGTAGGACAGGGGGCACTGAAGCTTTCTTT.

This clone was picked up a small number of times. This chain links TRBV15 with TRBJ1-5; a weak D match, TRBD1 (6 bases). The CDR3 is made up of 13 amino acids. V was shortened by 5 bases and J by 5 bases, with 10 bases between the two germline ends. Germline CDR1 reads LNHNV; CDR2 reads YYDKDF (reference sequence). The DNA of the CDR3 is TGTGCCACCAGCTTGGACAGTGATCAGCCCCAGCATTTT. Translation gives CATSLDSDQPQHF.

This clone appeared a few times. The chain uses TRBV2 and TRBJ1-5; D gene ambiguous. V was shortened by 8 bases and J by 3 bases, with 11 bases between the two germline ends. This CDR3 is 13 amino acids long. CDR1 is SNHLY, CDR2 FYNNEI, per germline. The CDR3 DNA reads TGTGCCAGCCAAGGGAGAAACAATCAGCCCCAGCATTTT. Translating gives CASQGRNNQPQHF.

V gene TRBV7-3 combines with J gene TRBJ2-6; D is unresolved. Trimming shortened V by 0 bases and J by 3 bases, and 3 bases separated the two germline ends. CDR1 and CDR2 from the germline V gene are SGHTA and FQGTGA. The length of the CDR3 is 14 residues. The CDR3 region is CASSLTFGANVLTF. For the CDR3, the DNA is TGTGCCAGCAGCTTAACTTTTGGGGCCAACGTCCTGACTTTC.

The gene calls are TRBV5-1 and TRBJ2-7; 16 bases fit TRBD2. This CDR3 has 17 amino acids. The V gene's germline CDR1 is SGHRS and CDR2 YFSETQ. The trim removed 4 bases at V and 4 bases at J, leaving 8 bases unmatched. CDR3 sequence reads: CASSPGLAGGLRYEQYF. The CDR3 nucleotides read TGCGCCAGCAGCCCGGGACTAGCGGGAGGGCTTCGATACGAGCAGTACTTC.

This chain links TRBV11-3 with TRBJ2-4; D possibly corresponds to TRBD2 (6 bases). The V gene's germline CDR1 is SGHNT and CDR2 YENEEA. Trimming pared 3 bases from V and 9 bases from J, leaving 12 bases between. The length of the CDR3 is 13 residues. This CDR3 reads CASSLAGQIIQYF. The CDR3 coding sequence is TGTGCCAGCAGCTTGGCGGGGCAAATCATTCAGTACTTC.

Notes on this clone: In the same sample, other DNA sequences code for this CDR3. The V gene is TRBV18, the J gene TRBJ2-3; D unresolved. Germline CDR1 reads KGHSH; CDR2 reads LQKENI. Trimming removed 2 bases at V and 4 bases at J, with 7 bases between. This CDR3 has 13 amino acids. The CDR3 DNA follows: TGTGCCAGCTCACCAGGGCAGCCAGATACGCAGTATTTT. Protein product: CASSPGQPDTQYF.

The chain links TRBV5-4 to TRBJ1-2; D is uncertain. The germline V gene has CDR1 SGHNT and CDR2 YYREEE (reference sequence). V lost 4 bases, J lost 2 bases, and 15 bases lay in between. This CDR3 has 15 residues. The CDR3 nucleotides are TGTGCCAGCAGCCCGGGCCCAGCGGGGAACTATGGCTACACCTTC. Protein product: CASSPGPAGNYGYTF.

The gene calls are TRBV30 and TRBJ1-2, with D uncertain. The CDR3 sequence is 12 residues long. CDR1 is GTSNPN and CDR2 is SVGIG in the germline V gene (reference sequence). V lost 8 bases, J lost 4 bases, and 14 bases lay in between. CDR3 bases: TGTGCCGGCTCACGGTCTGGCTATGGCTACACCTTC. The encoded protein is CAGSRSGYGYTF. The variable domain in full, with the rest retrieved from reference TRBV30 and TRBJ1-2, is SQTIHQWPATLVQPVGSPLSLECTVEGTSNPNLYWYRQAAGRGLQLLFYSVGIGQISSEVPQNLSASRPQDRQFILSSKKLLLSDSGFYLCAGSRSGYGYTFGSGTRLTVV.

CDR3 bases: TGTGCCAGCAGCCTTGATCTAGGCTCCTACAATGAGCAGTTCTTC. Its protein is CASSLDLGSYNEQFF. The chain combines TRBV9 with TRBJ2-1; D is uncertain. Trimming removed 4 bases at V and 0 bases at J, with 11 bases between. Germline assignment: CDR1 SGDLS and CDR2 YYNGEE. This CDR3 has 15 residues.

The chain uses TRBV11-2 and TRBJ2-1; D possibly corresponds to TRBD1 (5 bases). CDR3 length equals 14 residues. Germline V lookup: CDR1 SGHAT, CDR2 FQNNGV. The ends were cut back, 5 bases at V and 4 bases at J, with 12 bases in the middle. The CDR3 spells CASSPLRGYNEQFF. The DNA for the CDR3 is TGTGCCAGCAGCCCCCTTAGGGGTTACAATGAGCAGTTCTTC. The full variable domain, completed using reference TRBV11-2 and TRBJ2-1, is EAGVAQSPRYKIIEKRQSVAFWCNPISGHATLYWYQQILGQGPKLLIQFQNNGVVDDSQLPKDRFSAERLKGVDSTLKIQPAKLEDSAVYLCASSPLRGYNEQFFGPGTRLTVL.

The chain employs TRBV7-2 and TRBJ2-7; TRBD2 matches 12 bases. CDR1 is SGHTA and CDR2 is FQGNSA in the germline V gene. CDR3 length equals 15 residues. V gave up 6 bases and J gave up 2 bases; unmatched junction bases: 5. Here the CDR3 reads CASRQWTSGAYEQYF. The CDR3 region has the DNA TGTGCCAGCAGGCAATGGACTAGCGGGGCCTACGAGCAGTACTTC.

The V and J genes are TRBV6-5 and TRBJ2-1, with D perhaps TRBD1 or TRBD2 (5 bases each). Germline loops: CDR1 MNHEY, CDR2 SVGAGI. Trimming pared 5 bases from V and 3 bases from J, leaving 8 bases between. The CDR3 covers 13 residues. The CDR3 sequence is CASSRDVYNEQFF. The CDR3 bases are TGTGCCAGCAGTCGGGACGTCTACAATGAGCAGTTCTTC.

The genes are TRBV7-2 and TRBJ1-1, with D unclear. Germline CDR1 reads SGHTA; CDR2 reads FQGNSA. Deletions cut 1 base from V and 4 bases from J, with 16 bases between. This CDR3 contains 16 residues. As DNA, the CDR3 is TGTGCCAGCAGCTTAGGGGTAGCTGGGATAATCACTGAAGCTTTCTTT. Amino acid sequence: CASSLGVAGIITEAFF.

The chain uses TRBV28 and TRBJ2-4; the match to TRBD2 covers 16 bases. Germline CDR1 MDHEN, CDR2 SYDVKM. V shed 4 bases, J shed 3 bases, and the junction held 12 bases outside the gene matches. The CDR3 covers 20 residues. Here the CDR3 reads CASSSGSGTSGRAGKNIQYF. In DNA, the CDR3 is TGTGCCAGCAGTTCGGGATCCGGGACTAGCGGGAGGGCCGGCAAAAACATTCAGTACTTC.

V usage is TRBV5-1 and J usage is TRBJ2-1; 14 positions agree with TRBD2. Germline V gene data show CDR1 as SGHRS and CDR2 as YFSETQ. The CDR3 has 20 amino acids. With V trimmed by 3 bases and J by 3 bases, 14 bases remained unmatched. CDR3 amino acids: CASSSQGGGLAGGHYNEQFF. CDR3 bases: TGCGCCAGCAGCTCCCAAGGAGGCGGACTAGCGGGAGGACACTACAATGAGCAGTTCTTC.